The 18 T cell receptor beta chains presented below share a single source sample, sequenced in a study of beta chain features in type 1 diabetes. Study-level findings and limits: All four CD4+ subsets from Type 1 diabetes patients carried moderately but significantly shorter TCRB CDR3s.

Antigen specificity for these receptors is unknown. cDNA synthesis used the whole RNA isolate, giving expressed TCRB sequences. Clones were sequenced by immunoSEQ multiplex PCR, and TCRdb holds only the in-frame ones, with some missing. This sample has hundreds of thousands of clones, with roughly a tenth found just once. Sequenced input: naive CD4+ T cells from blood. These receptors all stem from a young man with type 1 diabetes.

The CDR3 bases are TGTGCCAGCAGCCAACTCTCTAGCGGGGGGGCGAGGAATGAGCAGTTCTTC. This codes for CASSQLSSGGARNEQFF. The V and J genes are TRBV4-2 and TRBJ2-1, with TRBD2 identical over 12 bases. Germline trimming cut 2 bases from V and 7 bases from J; bases unmatched to any gene: 9. CDR1 is LGHNA and CDR2 is YNFKEQ in the germline V gene. This CDR3 comprises 17 residues.

The chain combines TRBV13 with TRBJ1-2, with TRBD1 identical over 8 bases. Germline V CDR1 and CDR2: PRHDT, FYEKMQ (reference sequence). The J segment lost 2 bases and the V segment lost 4 bases, leaving 9 bases of the junction unmatched. The length of the CDR3 is 16 residues. The CDR3 reads CASSSKWTGRNYGYTF. CDR3 DNA sequence: TGTGCCAGCAGCTCAAAATGGACAGGGAGGAACTATGGCTACACCTTC.

The chain couples TRBV18 to TRBJ1-2; no reliable D call. The CDR3 runs 15 residues. Germline CDR1 is KGHSH and CDR2 is LQKENI. V was pared by 0 bases and J by 5 bases, with 13 bases between. Here the CDR3 reads CASSPPLLEGYGYTF. CDR3 nucleotide sequence: TGTGCCAGCTCACCACCACTTCTGGAGGGATATGGCTACACCTTC.

The rearrangement links TRBV5-5 to TRBJ2-1; 10 bases agree with TRBD2. Per germline, CDR1 SGHKS and CDR2 YYEKEE (reference sequence). The junction had 4 bases not matched to a gene; V was cut back by 0 bases and J by 4 bases. The CDR3 spans 16 residues. The CDR3 reads CASSLATLAGYNEQFF. CDR3 sequence (DNA): TGTGCCAGCAGCTTGGCCACACTAGCGGGATACAATGAGCAGTTCTTC.

This clone was seen a few times. V is TRBV2 and J is TRBJ2-1; 8 positions match TRBD1. The ends lost 1 base at V and 7 bases at J; junction bases unmatched: 6. CDR1 and CDR2 from the germline V gene are SNHLY and FYNNEI. The CDR3 has 15 residues. CDR3 DNA: TGTGCCAGCAGTGAAGTCCGGACAGGGCTTAATGAGCAGTTCTTC. Its protein is CASSEVRTGLNEQFF. Looking up the rest from reference TRBV2 and TRBJ2-1 gives the full variable domain: EPEVTQTPSHQVTQMGQEVILRCVPISNHLYFYWYRQILGQKVEFLVSFYNNEISEKSEIFDDQFSVERPDGSNFTLKIRSTKLEDSAMYFCASSEVRTGLNEQFFGPGTRLTVL.

This clone was seen only a few times. V gene TRBV7-9 combines with J gene TRBJ1-5; no definite D call. Germline CDR1 reads SEHNR; CDR2 reads FQNEAQ (reference sequence). This CDR3 region has 13 residues. V was trimmed by 10 bases and J by 3 bases, leaving 13 bases between them. This CDR3 reads CANSNRPNQPQHF. The CDR3 nucleotides are TGTGCCAATTCCAACAGACCCAATCAGCCCCAGCATTTT.

This clone has a handful of counts. The chain couples TRBV4-1 to TRBJ1-4; D remains unclear. Germline-derived CDR1 and CDR2 are MGHRA and YSYEKL. This CDR3 contains 15 residues. The V end lost 4 bases, the J end lost 5 bases, and 14 bases lay between the germline ends. The CDR3 region has the DNA TGCGCCAGCAGCCCTGAGACAAGCCTGAATGAAAAACTGTTTTTT. This gives the protein CASSPETSLNEKLFF.

There are a few counts of this clone. The genes are TRBV5-1 and TRBJ1-1; 7 nucleotides align to TRBD1. Trimming at V came to 0 bases and at J to 3 bases, leaving 5 bases not matched to a gene. The germline gives CDR1 SGHRS, CDR2 YFSETQ. The CDR3 totals 15 residues. CDR3 sequence reads: CASSLGDRVDTEAFF. In DNA form, the CDR3 reads TGCGCCAGCAGCTTGGGAGACAGGGTTGACACTGAAGCTTTCTTT. Using reference TRBV5-1 and TRBJ1-1 for the parts outside the CDR3, the full variable domain is KAGVTQTPRYLIKTRGQQVTLSCSPISGHRSVSWYQQTPGQGLQFLFEYFSETQRNKGNFPGRFSGRQFSNSRSEMNVSTLELGDSALYLCASSLGDRVDTEAFFGQGTRLTVV.

V gene TRBV6-5 combines with J gene TRBJ1-2; the match to TRBD1 covers 9 bases. CDR3 length: 13 residues. Trimming took 5 bases from V and 7 from J; bases not matched to a gene: 5. Per germline, CDR1 MNHEY and CDR2 SVGAGI. Here the CDR3 DNA reads TGTGCCAGCAGTCTAGGGACAGGGCCTGGCTACACCTTC. It is translated as CASSLGTGPGYTF.

The V and J genes are TRBV2 and TRBJ2-7; 7 nucleotides line up with TRBD1. This CDR3 region has 12 residues. V lost 6 bases and J lost 5; bases outside the gene matches: 4. Germline V lookup: CDR1 SNHLY, CDR2 FYNNEI. The CDR3: CASSDDRDEQYF. The CDR3 DNA reads TGTGCCAGCAGCGACGACAGGGACGAGCAGTACTTC.

V and J are TRBV7-3 and TRBJ2-2, with D possibly matching TRBD2 (6 bases). Deletions cut 5 bases from V and 4 bases from J, with 14 bases between. CDR3 length: 15 amino acids. Germline V gene sequence: CDR1 SGHTA, CDR2 FQGTGA. CDR3 loop: CASSPLGLPTGELFF. In nucleotides, the CDR3 is TGTGCCAGCAGCCCGCTGGGACTCCCCACCGGGGAGCTGTTTTTT.

This clone was seen a handful of times. The chain is built from TRBV30 and TRBJ2-3, with unresolved D. Germline V gene sequence: CDR1 GTSNPN, CDR2 SVGIG (reference sequence). The CDR3 length is 11 residues. With 4 bases removed from V and 4 bases from J, the gap between germline ends came to 6 bases. For the CDR3, the DNA is TGTGCCTGGACGACTTCAGATACGCAGTATTTT. Its translation is CAWTTSDTQYF.

In its sample, this clone was seen a few times. The chain employs TRBV28 and TRBJ1-5; 8 bases line up with TRBD1. The CDR3 consists of 15 residues. Germline V lookup: CDR1 MDHEN, CDR2 SYDVKM. V lost 5 bases and J lost 5; bases outside the gene matches: 8. The CDR3 sequence: CASSQQGGGDQPQHF. The DNA for the CDR3 is TGTGCCAGCAGTCAACAGGGGGGAGGTGATCAGCCCCAGCATTTT.

The table lists this clone with a few counts. The V and J genes are TRBV4-1 and TRBJ1-5; D perhaps matches TRBD1 (6 bases). Germline V gives CDR1 MGHRA, CDR2 YSYEKL. Trimming took 0 bases from V and 7 from J, leaving 10 bases between them. CDR3 length: 14 residues. The CDR3 DNA follows: TGCGCCAGCAGCCAAGATCCAGGGGACCAGCCCCAGCATTTT. This gives the protein CASSQDPGDQPQHF.

V is TRBV9 and J is TRBJ2-3; D unresolved. Germline V lookup: CDR1 SGDLS, CDR2 YYNGEE. This CDR3 has 13 amino acids. V lost 1 base, J lost 4 bases, and 7 bases lay in between. CDR3 sequence: CASSVSHPDTQYF. In nucleotides, the CDR3 is TGTGCCAGCAGCGTAAGCCACCCAGATACGCAGTATTTT. Based on the CDR3 plus reference TRBV9 and TRBJ2-3, the full variable domain is DSGVTQTPKHLITATGQRVTLRCSPRSGDLSVYWYQQSLDQGLQFLIQYYNGEERAKGNILERFSAQQFPDLHSELNLSSLELGDSALYFCASSVSHPDTQYFGPGTRLTVL.

The rearrangement links TRBV9 to TRBJ2-2; 9 nucleotides line up with TRBD1. The CDR3 is 20 residues long. After removal of 0 bases from V and 5 bases from J, the junction contained 17 bases not matched to a gene. Germline V gene data show CDR1 as SGDLS and CDR2 as YYNGEE. The CDR3: CASSVGLPLLTGGWTGELFF. For the CDR3, the DNA is TGTGCCAGCAGCGTAGGGTTGCCTCTCTTAACAGGGGGCTGGACCGGGGAGCTGTTTTTT.

The J gene is TRBJ1-4, the V gene TRBV28, with 8 positions matching TRBD1. J lost 6 bases, V lost 6 bases, and 6 bases had no gene match. CDR3 length: 14 amino acids. The germline gives CDR1 MDHEN, CDR2 SYDVKM. The CDR3 is CASSSGQGDEKLFF. The DNA for the CDR3 is TGTGCCAGCAGCTCCGGACAGGGAGATGAAAAACTGTTTTTT.

The rearrangement uses TRBV5-1 and TRBJ2-5, with a weak D call TRBD1 (7 bases). The germline V gene has CDR1 SGHRS and CDR2 YFSETQ. There are 15 residues in the CDR3. Trimming took 1 base from V and 4 from J, leaving 14 bases between them. The CDR3 here is CASSLSQGGAETQYF. Here the CDR3 DNA reads TGCGCCAGCAGCTTGTCTCAGGGGGGAGCAGAGACCCAGTACTTC.